This TCR beta chain appears in the sequencing data of a study of blood T cell repertoires in COVID-19. Study context: The origin of the acute and convalescent COVID-19 samples was the United States, Italy and Spain.

There are 17 residues in the CDR3. The germline V and J ends were trimmed by 4 bases and 2 bases, with 19 bases remaining between them. The protocol was immunoSEQ multiplex PCR, while the TCRdb copy is restricted to in-frame clones and leaves out a portion. The sample shows about 190,000 clones, approximately 86% of them seen only once. The chain is built from TRBV5-7 and TRBJ1-5; D may be TRBD1 (6 bases). TRBV5-7 is annotated as an ORF whose role is uncertain. The source is a young man with acute or convalescent COVID-19. Sample: peripheral blood. CDR3 bases: TGTGCCAGCAGCCCTGCAAGGGGGAGTATTCGCAATCAGCCCCAGCATTTT. Translating it yields CASSPARGSIRNQPQHF.